This entry lists 11 T cell receptor beta chains sequenced from one sample in a study of blood T cell dynamics during melanoma immunotherapy. Some clones are missing from TCRdb's copy, which holds only in-frame ones; the method was immunoSEQ multiplex PCR. The sample has over 6,000 clones, roughly 88% seen once. Documented time point: week 3, after first cycle of checkpoint inhibitor. This sample comprised blood, obtained from a patient treated with checkpoint blockade. All receptors come from a human donor with melanoma.

The chain employs TRBV7-3 and TRBJ2-3; TRBD1 might be the D (7 bases). V gave up 10 bases and J gave up 2 bases, with 34 bases separating them. The CDR3 extends over 20 amino acids. Germline V gives CDR1 SGHTA, CDR2 FQGTGA. CDR3 DNA: TGTGCCAACATAGGAACACAAACAAAGGGGGCAGGACTATCCACAGATACGCAGTATTTT. It encodes CANIGTQTKGAGLSTDTQYF.

This chain joins TRBV10-3 and TRBJ2-1, with 10 bases fitting TRBD2. CDR1 is ENHRY and CDR2 is SYGVKD in the germline V gene. V lost 11 bases to trimming and J lost 7 bases; unmatched junction nucleotides: 14. The length of the CDR3 is 15 residues. CDR3 in amino acids: CASVPSGGPGNEQFF. CDR3 nucleotides: TGTGCCTCCGTGCCTAGCGGGGGTCCCGGAAATGAGCAGTTCTTC.

This rearrangement joins TRBV29-1 to TRBJ2-2, with D possibly TRBD1 on 5 matching bases. Trimming removed 2 bases from V and 2 bases from J, with 9 bases in between. The CDR3 runs 14 residues. CDR1 and CDR2 from the germline V gene are SQVTM and ANQGSEA. The CDR3 spells CSVERGPNTGELFF. The CDR3 nucleotides are TGCAGCGTTGAAAGGGGCCCTAACACCGGGGAGCTGTTTTTT.

J is TRBJ1-2 and V is TRBV7-8; no reliable D call. Germline lookup yields CDR1 SGHVS and CDR2 FQNEAQ. The CDR3 consists of 14 residues. Trimming took 0 bases from V and 11 from J, leaving 16 bases between them. The DNA for the CDR3 is TGTGCCAGCAGCTTAGCGCGTGCCCCCTTAAGTTACACCTTC. Amino acid sequence: CASSLARAPLSYTF.

The chain couples TRBV30 to TRBJ1-1; D is possibly TRBD1 (6 bases). Trimming removed 3 bases at V and 11 bases at J, with 19 bases between. The CDR3 covers 13 residues. Germline CDR1 is GTSNPN and CDR2 is SVGIG (reference sequence). The CDR3 nucleotides read TGTGCCTGGAGCGTGGGGACAAGGGGTGCGGCTTTCTTT. Its translation is CAWSVGTRGAAFF.

The chain combines TRBV7-9 with TRBJ2-7, with a weak D call TRBD2 (5 bases). Trimming removed 5 bases from V and 6 bases from J, with 17 bases in between. This CDR3 is built from 14 residues. Looked up from germline, CDR1 is SEHNR and CDR2 is FQNEAQ (reference sequence). CDR3 DNA sequence: TGTGCCAGCAGCCCGGTTCTGGACTCGGGCGAGCAGTACTTC. This translates into CASSPVLDSGEQYF.

This chain links TRBV5-4 with TRBJ1-2, with 7 nucleotides matching TRBD1. V lost 7 bases to trimming and J lost 6 bases; unmatched junction nucleotides: 12. CDR3 length equals 14 residues. Germline V gene data show CDR1 as SGHNT and CDR2 as YYREEE (reference sequence). CDR3 amino acids: CASARKGQGDGYTF. The CDR3 nucleotides are TGTGCCAGCGCTCGGAAGGGGCAGGGGGATGGCTACACCTTC.

The chain employs TRBV11-2 and TRBJ2-3; D call uncertain. With 1 base removed from V and 0 bases from J, the gap between germline ends came to 17 bases. Per germline, CDR1 SGHAT and CDR2 FQNNGV. The CDR3 has 18 amino acids. The CDR3 sequence: CASSLGFKGKTSTDTQYF. CDR3 in DNA: TGTGCCAGCAGCTTAGGTTTTAAGGGAAAAACTAGCACAGATACGCAGTATTTT.

The V call is TRBV5-1, the J call TRBJ2-7, with 9 bases fitting TRBD1. The V segment lost 4 bases and the J segment 4 bases; nucleotides outside the gene matches: 9. This CDR3 spans 15 amino acids. The germline CDR1 and CDR2 sequences are SGHRS and YFSETQ. The CDR3 nucleotides read TGCGCCAGCAGCCCCGGGACAGGGTCTTTATACGAGCAGTACTTC. It specifies CASSPGTGSLYEQYF.

This sequence joins TRBV10-3 and TRBJ2-1, with 7 bases that match TRBD2. The V segment lost 3 bases and the J segment 3 bases; nucleotides outside the gene matches: 14. Germline CDR1 and CDR2: ENHRY and SYGVKD. The CDR3 has 18 residues. The CDR3 region has the DNA TGTGCCATCAGTGATACCGGGACTATGGAGGGTTTCTACAATGAGCAGTTCTTC. Translation: CAISDTGTMEGFYNEQFF.

CDR3: CASSQGLAGGLAKNIQYF. CDR3 nucleotide sequence: TGTGCCAGCAGCCAGGGACTAGCGGGGGGACTAGCCAAAAACATTCAGTACTTC. J is TRBJ2-4 and V is TRBV14; 15 bases match TRBD2. V was clipped by 3 bases and J by 0 bases; unmatched bases: 3. The CDR3 runs to 18 residues. Germline CDR1 and CDR2: SGHDN and FVKESK.